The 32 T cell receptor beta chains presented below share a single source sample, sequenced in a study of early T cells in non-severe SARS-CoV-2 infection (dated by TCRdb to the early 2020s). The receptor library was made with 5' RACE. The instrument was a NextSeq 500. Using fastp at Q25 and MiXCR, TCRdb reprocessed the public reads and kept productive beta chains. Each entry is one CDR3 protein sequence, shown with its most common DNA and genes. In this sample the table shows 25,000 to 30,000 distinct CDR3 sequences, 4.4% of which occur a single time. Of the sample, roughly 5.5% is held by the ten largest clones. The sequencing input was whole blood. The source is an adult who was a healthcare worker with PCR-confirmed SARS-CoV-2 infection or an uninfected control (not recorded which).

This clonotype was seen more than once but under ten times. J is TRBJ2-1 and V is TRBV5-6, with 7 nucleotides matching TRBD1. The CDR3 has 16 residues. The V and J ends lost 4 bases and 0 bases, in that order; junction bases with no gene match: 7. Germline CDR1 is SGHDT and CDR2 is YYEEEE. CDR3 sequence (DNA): TGTGCCAGCAGCCAGGACAGGCTTAGCTCCTACAATGAGCAGTTCTTC. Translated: CASSQDRLSSYNEQFF.

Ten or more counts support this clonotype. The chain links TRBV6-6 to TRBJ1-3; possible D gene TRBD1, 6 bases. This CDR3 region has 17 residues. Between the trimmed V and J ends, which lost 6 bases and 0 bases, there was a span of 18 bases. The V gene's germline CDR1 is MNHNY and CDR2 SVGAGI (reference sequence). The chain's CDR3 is CASRPPGQEYSGNTIYF. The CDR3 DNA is TGTGCCAGCAGACCACCGGGACAAGAATACTCTGGAAACACCATATATTTT.

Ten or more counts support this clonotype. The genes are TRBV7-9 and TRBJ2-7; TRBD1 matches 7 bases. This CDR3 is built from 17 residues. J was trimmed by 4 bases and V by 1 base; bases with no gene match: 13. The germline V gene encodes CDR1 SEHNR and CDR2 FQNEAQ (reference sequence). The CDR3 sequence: CASSLDLTETGSYEQYF. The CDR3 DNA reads TGTGCCAGCAGCTTAGATCTTACCGAGACAGGGTCGTACGAGCAGTACTTC.

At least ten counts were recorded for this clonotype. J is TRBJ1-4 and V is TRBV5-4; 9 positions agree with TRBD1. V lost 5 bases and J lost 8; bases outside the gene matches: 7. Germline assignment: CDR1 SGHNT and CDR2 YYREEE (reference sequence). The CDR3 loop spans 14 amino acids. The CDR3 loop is CASSRTGVSEKLFF. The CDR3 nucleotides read TGTGCCAGCAGTCGGACAGGGGTCTCAGAAAAACTGTTTTTT.

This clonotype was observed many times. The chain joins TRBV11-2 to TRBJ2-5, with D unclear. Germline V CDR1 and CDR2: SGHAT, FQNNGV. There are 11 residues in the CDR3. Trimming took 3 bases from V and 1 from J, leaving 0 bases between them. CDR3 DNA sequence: TGTGCCAGCAGCTTCCAAGAGACCCAGTACTTC. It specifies CASSFQETQYF.

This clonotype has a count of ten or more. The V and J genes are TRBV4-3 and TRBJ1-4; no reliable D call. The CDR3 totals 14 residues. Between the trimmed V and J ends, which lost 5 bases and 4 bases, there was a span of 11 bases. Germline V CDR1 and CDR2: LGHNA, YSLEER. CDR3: CASSALSGNEKLFF. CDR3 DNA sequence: TGCGCCAGCAGCGCCCTGAGCGGTAATGAAAAACTGTTTTTT.

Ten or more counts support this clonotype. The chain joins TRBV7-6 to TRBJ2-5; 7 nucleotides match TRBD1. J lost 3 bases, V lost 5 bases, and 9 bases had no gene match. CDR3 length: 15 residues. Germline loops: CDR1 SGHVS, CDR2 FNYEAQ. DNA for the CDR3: TGTGCCAGCAGCACCTTCCCGGGACAGAAAGAGACCCAGTACTTC. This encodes CASSTFPGQKETQYF.

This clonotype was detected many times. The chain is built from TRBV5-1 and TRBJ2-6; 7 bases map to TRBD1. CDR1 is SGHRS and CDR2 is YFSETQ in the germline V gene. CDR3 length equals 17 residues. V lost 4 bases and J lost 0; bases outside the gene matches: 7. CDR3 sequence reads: CASSTGQITSGANVLTF. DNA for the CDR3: TGCGCCAGCAGCACGGGACAGATTACCTCTGGGGCCAACGTCCTGACTTTC.

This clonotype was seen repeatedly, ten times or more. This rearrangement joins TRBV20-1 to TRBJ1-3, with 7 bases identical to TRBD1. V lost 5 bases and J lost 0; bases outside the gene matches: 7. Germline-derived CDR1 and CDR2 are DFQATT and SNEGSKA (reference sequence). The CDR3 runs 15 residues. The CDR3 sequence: CSAGGDSRSGNTIYF. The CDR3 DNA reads TGCAGTGCTGGGGGGGACAGTCGCTCTGGAAACACCATATATTTT.

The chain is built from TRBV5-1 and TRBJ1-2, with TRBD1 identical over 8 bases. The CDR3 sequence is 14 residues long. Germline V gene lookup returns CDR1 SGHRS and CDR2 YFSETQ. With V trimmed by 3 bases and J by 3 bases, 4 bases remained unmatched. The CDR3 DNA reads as TGCGCCAGCAGCTGGCAGGGGGCTGACTATGGCTACACCTTC. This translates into CASSWQGADYGYTF.

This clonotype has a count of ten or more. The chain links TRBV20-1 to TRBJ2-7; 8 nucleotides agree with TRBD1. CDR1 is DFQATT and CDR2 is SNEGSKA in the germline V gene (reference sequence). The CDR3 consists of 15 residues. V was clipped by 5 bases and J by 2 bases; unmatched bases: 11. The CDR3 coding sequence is TGCAGTGCTCATCCCCTCCTACAGGGGGCCTACGAGCAGTACTTC. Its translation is CSAHPLLQGAYEQYF.

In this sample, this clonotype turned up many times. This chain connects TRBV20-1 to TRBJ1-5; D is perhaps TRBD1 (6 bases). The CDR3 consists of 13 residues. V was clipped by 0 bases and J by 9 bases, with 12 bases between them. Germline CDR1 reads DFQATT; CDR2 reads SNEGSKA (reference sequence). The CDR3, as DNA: TGCAGTGCTAGAGAGCAGGGGCGGCCGCCCCAGCATTTT. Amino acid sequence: CSAREQGRPPQHF.

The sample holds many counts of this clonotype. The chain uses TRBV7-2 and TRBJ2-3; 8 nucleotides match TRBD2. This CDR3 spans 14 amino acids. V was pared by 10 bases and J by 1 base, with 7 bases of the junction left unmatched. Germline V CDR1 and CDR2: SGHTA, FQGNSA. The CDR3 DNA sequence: TGTGCCACCAGTTTAGCGGGACGCACAGATACGCAGTATTTT. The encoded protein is CATSLAGRTDTQYF. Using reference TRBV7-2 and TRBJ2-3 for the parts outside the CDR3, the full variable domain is GAGVSQSPSNKVTEKGKDVELRCDPISGHTALYWYRQSLGQGLEFLIYFQGNSAPDKSGLPSDRFSAERTGGSVSTLTIQRTQQEDSAVYLCATSLAGRTDTQYFGPGTRLTVL.

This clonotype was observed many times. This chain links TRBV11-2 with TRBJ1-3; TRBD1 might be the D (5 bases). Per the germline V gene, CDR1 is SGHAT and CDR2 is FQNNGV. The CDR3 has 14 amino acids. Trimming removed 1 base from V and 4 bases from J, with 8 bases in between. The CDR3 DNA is TGTGCCAGCAGCTTAGTCGGGGACGGAAACACCATATATTTT. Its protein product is CASSLVGDGNTIYF.

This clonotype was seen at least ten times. The CDR3: CASSLGGSDYEQYF. The CDR3 DNA reads as TGTGCCAGCAGCTTAGGGGGAAGCGACTACGAGCAGTACTTC. The V call is TRBV7-2, the J call TRBJ2-7; D uncertain. Looked up from germline, CDR1 is SGHTA and CDR2 is FQGNSA. V was cut by 1 base and J by 3 bases, with 10 bases left in between. The CDR3 extends over 14 amino acids.

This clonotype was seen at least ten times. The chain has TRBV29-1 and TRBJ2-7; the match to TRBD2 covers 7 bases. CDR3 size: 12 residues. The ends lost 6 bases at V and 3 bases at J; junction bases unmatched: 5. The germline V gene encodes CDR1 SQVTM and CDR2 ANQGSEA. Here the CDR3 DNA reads TGCAGCGTGGGCGGGGGACTCTACGAGCAGTACTTC. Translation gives CSVGGGLYEQYF.

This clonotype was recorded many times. The CDR3 region is CASSVYDRGSGEQFF. The CDR3 DNA reads as TGTGCCAGCAGCGTATATGACAGGGGGTCGGGTGAGCAGTTCTTC. The rearrangement joins TRBV9 to TRBJ2-1, with 9 bases identical to TRBD1. This CDR3 has 15 amino acids. V lost 1 base, J lost 9 bases, and 8 bases stayed unmatched. Germline V gene data show CDR1 as SGDLS and CDR2 as YYNGEE.

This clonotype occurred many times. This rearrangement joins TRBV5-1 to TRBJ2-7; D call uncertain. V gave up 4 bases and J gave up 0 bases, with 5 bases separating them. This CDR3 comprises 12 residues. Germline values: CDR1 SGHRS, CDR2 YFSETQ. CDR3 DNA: TGCGCCAGCAGCGCTTCCTCCTACGAGCAGTACTTC. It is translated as CASSASSYEQYF.

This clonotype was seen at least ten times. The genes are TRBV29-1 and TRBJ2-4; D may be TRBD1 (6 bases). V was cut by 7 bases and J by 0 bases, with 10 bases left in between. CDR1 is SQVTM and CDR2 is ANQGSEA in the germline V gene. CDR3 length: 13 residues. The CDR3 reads CSATGIAKNIQYF. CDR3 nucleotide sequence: TGCAGCGCTACAGGGATAGCCAAAAACATTCAGTACTTC. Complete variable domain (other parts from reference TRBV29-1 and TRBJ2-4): SAVISQKPSRDICQRGTSLTIQCQVDSQVTMMFWYRQQPGQSLTLIATANQGSEATYESGFVIDKFPISRPNLTFSTLTVSNMSPEDSSIYLCSATGIAKNIQYFGAGTRLSVL.

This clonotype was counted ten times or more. This CDR3 reads CASSHWGTGLQETQYF. Written as DNA, the CDR3 is TGTGCCAGCAGCCACTGGGGGACAGGACTACAAGAGACCCAGTACTTC. The chain uses TRBV5-4 and TRBJ2-5, with TRBD1 matching over 8 bases. Germline V gene data show CDR1 as SGHNT and CDR2 as YYREEE (reference sequence). J lost 2 bases, V lost 4 bases, and 10 bases had no gene match. The CDR3 totals 16 residues.

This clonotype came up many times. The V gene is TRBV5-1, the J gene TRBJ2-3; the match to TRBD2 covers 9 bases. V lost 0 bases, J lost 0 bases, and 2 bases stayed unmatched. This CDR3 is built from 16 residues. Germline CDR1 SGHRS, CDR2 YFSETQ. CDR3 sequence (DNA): TGCGCCAGCAGCTTGGCTAGCGGGGCTAGCACAGATACGCAGTATTTT. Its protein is CASSLASGASTDTQYF.

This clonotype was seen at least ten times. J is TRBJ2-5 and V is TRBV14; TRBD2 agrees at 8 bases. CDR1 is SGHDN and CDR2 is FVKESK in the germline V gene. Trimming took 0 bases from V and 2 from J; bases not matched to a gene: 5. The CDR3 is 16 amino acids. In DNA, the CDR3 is TGTGCCAGCAGCCAAGACAGGATAGCGGGGCAAGAGACCCAGTACTTC. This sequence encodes CASSQDRIAGQETQYF.

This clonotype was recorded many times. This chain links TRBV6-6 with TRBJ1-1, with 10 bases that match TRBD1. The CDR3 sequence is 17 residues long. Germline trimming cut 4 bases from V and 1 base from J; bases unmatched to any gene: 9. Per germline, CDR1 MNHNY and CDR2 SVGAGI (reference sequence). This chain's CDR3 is CASSWDRGDVKNTEAFF. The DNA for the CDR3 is TGTGCCAGCAGTTGGGACAGGGGAGATGTAAAGAACACTGAAGCTTTCTTT.

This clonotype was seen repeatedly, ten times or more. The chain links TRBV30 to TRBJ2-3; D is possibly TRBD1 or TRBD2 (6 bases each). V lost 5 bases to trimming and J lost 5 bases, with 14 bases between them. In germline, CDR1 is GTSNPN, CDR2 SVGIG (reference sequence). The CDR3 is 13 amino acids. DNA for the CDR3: TGTGCCTGGGGACGGGGGCTGGAAGATACGCAGTATTTT. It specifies CAWGRGLEDTQYF.

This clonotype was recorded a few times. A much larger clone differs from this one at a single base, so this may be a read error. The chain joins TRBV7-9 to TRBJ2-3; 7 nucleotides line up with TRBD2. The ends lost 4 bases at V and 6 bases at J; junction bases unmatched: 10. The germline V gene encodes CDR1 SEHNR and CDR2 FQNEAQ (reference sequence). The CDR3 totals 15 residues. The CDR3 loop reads CASSSTCGGPDTQYF. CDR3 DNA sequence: TGTGCCAGCAGCTCTACTTGCGGGGGTCCGGATACGCAGTATTTT. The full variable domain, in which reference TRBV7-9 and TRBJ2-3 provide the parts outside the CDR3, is DTGVSQNPRHKITKRGQNVTFRCDPISEHNRLYWYRQTLGQGPEFLTYFQNEAQLEKSRLLSDRFSAERPKGSFSTLEIQRTEQGDSAMYLCASSSTCGGPDTQYFGPGTRLTVL.

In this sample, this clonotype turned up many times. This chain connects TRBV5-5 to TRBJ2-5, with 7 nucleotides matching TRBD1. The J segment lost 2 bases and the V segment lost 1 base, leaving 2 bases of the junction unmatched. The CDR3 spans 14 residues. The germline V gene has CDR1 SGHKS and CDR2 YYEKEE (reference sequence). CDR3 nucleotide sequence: TGTGCCAGCAGCTTGTGGGACAGTCAAGAGACCCAGTACTTC. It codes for CASSLWDSQETQYF.

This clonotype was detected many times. This chain's CDR3 is CASSQVRGPTYEQYF. CDR3 nucleotide sequence: TGCGCCAGCAGCCAAGTTAGGGGACCTACCTACGAGCAGTACTTC. The rearrangement links TRBV4-3 to TRBJ2-7; D possibly uses TRBD1 or TRBD2 (5 bases each). This CDR3 has 15 amino acids. Trimming took 1 base from V and 2 from J, leaving 12 bases between them. Per the germline V gene, CDR1 is LGHNA and CDR2 is YSLEER.

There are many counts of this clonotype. CDR3 residues: CASSQGARSLGSYNEQFF. The CDR3, as DNA: TGTGCCAGCAGCCAAGGGGCCAGATCTTTGGGGTCCTACAATGAGCAGTTCTTC. The V call is TRBV3-1, the J call TRBJ2-1; D call uncertain. The CDR3 loop spans 18 amino acids. Germline CDR1 and CDR2: LGHDT and YNNKEL (reference sequence). Trimming shortened V by 1 base and J by 1 base, and 17 bases separated the two germline ends.

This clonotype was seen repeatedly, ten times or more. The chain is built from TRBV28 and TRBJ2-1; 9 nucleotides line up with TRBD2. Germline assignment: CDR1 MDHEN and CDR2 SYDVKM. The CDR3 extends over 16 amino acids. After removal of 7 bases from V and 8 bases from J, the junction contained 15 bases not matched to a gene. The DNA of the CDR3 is TGTGCCAGCACCCCCCTGAGGGTAGCGGGGGTCGATGAGCAGTTCTTC. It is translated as CASTPLRVAGVDEQFF. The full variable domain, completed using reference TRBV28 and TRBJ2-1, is DVKVTQSSRYLVKRTGEKVFLECVQDMDHENMFWYRQDPGLGLRLIYFSYDVKMKEKGDIPEGYSVSREKKERFSLILESASTNQTSMYLCASTPLRVAGVDEQFFGPGTRLTVL.

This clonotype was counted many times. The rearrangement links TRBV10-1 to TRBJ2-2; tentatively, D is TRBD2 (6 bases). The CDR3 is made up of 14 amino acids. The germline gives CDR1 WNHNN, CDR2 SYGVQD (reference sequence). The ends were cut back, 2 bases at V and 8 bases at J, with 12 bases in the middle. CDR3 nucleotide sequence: TGCGCCAGCAGTGAGAAGGGGAGGACTGGGGAGCTGTTTTTT. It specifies CASSEKGRTGELFF.

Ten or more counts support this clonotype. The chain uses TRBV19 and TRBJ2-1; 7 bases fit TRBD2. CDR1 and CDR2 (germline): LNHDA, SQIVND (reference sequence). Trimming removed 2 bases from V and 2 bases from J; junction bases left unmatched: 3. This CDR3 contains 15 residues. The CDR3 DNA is TGTGCCAGTAGTATACGTGGGGGGGCCTACAATGAGCAGTTCTTC. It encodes CASSIRGGAYNEQFF.

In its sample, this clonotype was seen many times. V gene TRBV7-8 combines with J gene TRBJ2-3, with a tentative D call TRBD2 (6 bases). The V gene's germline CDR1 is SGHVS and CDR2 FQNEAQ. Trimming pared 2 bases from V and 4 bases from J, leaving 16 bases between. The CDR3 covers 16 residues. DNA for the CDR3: TGTGCCAGCAGCTTATTCGTGTCGCGGGGAGCAGATACGCAGTATTTT. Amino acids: CASSLFVSRGADTQYF.